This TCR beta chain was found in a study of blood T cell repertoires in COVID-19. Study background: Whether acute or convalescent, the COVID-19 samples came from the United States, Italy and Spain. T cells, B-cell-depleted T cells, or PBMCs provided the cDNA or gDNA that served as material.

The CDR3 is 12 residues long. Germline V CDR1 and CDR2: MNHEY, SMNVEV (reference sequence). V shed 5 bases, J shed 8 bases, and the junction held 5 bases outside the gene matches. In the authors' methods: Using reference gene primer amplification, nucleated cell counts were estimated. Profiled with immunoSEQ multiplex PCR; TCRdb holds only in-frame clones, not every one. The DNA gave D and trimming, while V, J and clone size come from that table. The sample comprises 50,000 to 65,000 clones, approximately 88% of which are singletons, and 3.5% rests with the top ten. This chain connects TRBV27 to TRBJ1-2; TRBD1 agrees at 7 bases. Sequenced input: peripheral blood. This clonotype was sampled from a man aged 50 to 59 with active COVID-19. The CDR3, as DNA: TGTGCCAGCAGTGACCAGGGGGGCGGCTACACCTTC. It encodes CASSDQGGGYTF.